This T cell receptor (beta chain) was documented in a study of blood T cell repertoires in COVID-19. Across the study: Samples came from the United States, Italy and Spain, spanning acute and convalescent COVID-19. From T cells, B-cell-depleted T cells, or PBMCs came the material, which was cDNA or gDNA.

Losses at the gene ends were 7 bases for V and 0 bases for J; bases not matched to a gene: 0. This CDR3 region has 14 residues. Per the germline V gene, CDR1 is SGHRS and CDR2 is YFSETQ. Study processing details: How many nucleated cells were present was estimated from reference gene primer amplification. Method: immunoSEQ multiplex PCR; TCRdb's copy keeps in-frame clones and lacks some. That table is the source of V, J and clone size, and D and trimming were worked out from the DNA. The data show 250,000 or so clones, around 88% seen once. The origin of this receptor is a man older than 75 with acute or convalescent COVID-19. The chain couples TRBV5-1 to TRBJ2-3; 12 bases line up with TRBD2. Sequencing used peripheral blood. The CDR3 DNA reads TGCGCCAGCCTAGCGGGGGGGAGCACAGATACGCAGTATTTT. Translation gives CASLAGGSTDTQYF.